This record covers a single T cell receptor (beta chain). Antigen specificity is unknown. These data come from a study of shared clonotypes between healthy human individuals. Study information: CD4 naive and memory got three plates each, CD8 naive two, CD8 memory one. Study-wide results and limits: Naive CD4 clonotypes overlapped across a handful of donors at roughly 4.5%.

Germline loops: CDR1 MNHNY, CDR2 SVGAGI (reference sequence). The CDR3 runs 15 residues. V lost 5 bases and J lost 2; bases outside the gene matches: 7. Some clones are missing from TCRdb's copy, which holds only in-frame ones; the method was immunoSEQ multiplex PCR. The table shows 2.5 million or so clones, with around 90% occurring only once. The chain couples TRBV6-6 to TRBJ2-3, with TRBD1 identical over 7 bases. Input material: naive CD4+ T cells sorted from blood. Subset: CD45RA+ positively selected. The clonotype originates from a man aged 18-30 years in good health. The CDR3: CASSHGTAYTDTQYF. The CDR3, as DNA: TGTGCCAGCAGTCACGGGACAGCCTACACAGATACGCAGTATTTT.